The 15 T cell receptor beta chains below were found in one sample sequenced in a study of T cell changes during pregnancy in multiple sclerosis. Data came from immunoSEQ multiplex PCR; TCRdb stores just in-frame clones and leaves some out. The sample carries more than 55,000 clones, roughly nine tenths recorded once. The sample in question was CD4+ T cells from peripheral blood mononuclear cells, obtained in the third trimester of pregnancy. The receptors shown here come from a female donor with multiple sclerosis, enrolled in a pregnancy study.

This rearrangement joins TRBV10-1 to TRBJ1-1; D is unclear. Trimming shortened V by 4 bases and J by 3 bases, and 9 bases separated the two germline ends. The CDR3 loop spans 13 amino acids. Germline assignment: CDR1 WNHNN and CDR2 SYGVQD (reference sequence). CDR3 protein: CASSGGLDTEAFF. CDR3 DNA sequence: TGCGCCAGCAGTGGCGGCCTCGACACTGAAGCTTTCTTT.

The chain recombines TRBV29-1 with TRBJ1-4; D unresolved. This CDR3 region has 14 residues. Germline V gives CDR1 SQVTM, CDR2 ANQGSEA. Trimming left V 4 bases short and J 0 bases short, with 9 bases between. The CDR3 DNA is TGCAGCGTTGGACGAGGGACAACTAATGAAAAACTGTTTTTT. Residues: CSVGRGTTNEKLFF.

This clone was found once. CDR3 protein: CASSPDTYEQYF. CDR3 DNA: TGTGCCAGCAGCCCGGACACCTACGAGCAGTACTTC. V and J are TRBV2 and TRBJ2-7; a possible D gene is TRBD1 (5 bases). V was shortened by 6 bases and J by 2 bases, with 8 bases between the two germline ends. The CDR3 has 12 amino acids. Germline V gene data show CDR1 as SNHLY and CDR2 as FYNNEI.

The chain is built from TRBV28 and TRBJ1-3; 9 nucleotides agree with TRBD1. V trimming: 6 bases; J trimming: 5 bases; junction bases outside the gene matches: 2. In germline, CDR1 is MDHEN, CDR2 SYDVKM. This CDR3 comprises 13 residues. The CDR3 coding sequence is TGTGCCAGCAGACAGGGGGCAAGAAACACCATATATTTT. It yields the protein CASRQGARNTIYF.

The chain couples TRBV2 to TRBJ2-5; TRBD1 might be the D (6 bases). Germline-derived CDR1 and CDR2 are SNHLY and FYNNEI. CDR3 length: 14 residues. The V and J ends lost 9 bases and 1 base respectively, with 15 bases between them. The CDR3 loop reads CARTGRRFQETQYF. CDR3 coding DNA: TGTGCCAGAACAGGGCGCCGGTTCCAAGAGACCCAGTACTTC.

The rearrangement links TRBV18 to TRBJ2-3; 11 nucleotides line up with TRBD1. Trimming took 3 bases from V and 1 from J; bases not matched to a gene: 3. This CDR3 contains 16 residues. The V gene's germline CDR1 is KGHSH and CDR2 LQKENI. The CDR3 reads CASSPGTGGGTDTQYF. CDR3 coding DNA: TGTGCCAGCTCACCCGGGACAGGGGGTGGCACAGATACGCAGTATTTT.

This clone was seen a single time. V gene TRBV6-6 combines with J gene TRBJ1-5; D might be TRBD1 (6 bases). The V end lost 6 bases, the J end lost 7 bases, and 19 bases lay between the germline ends. From germline, CDR1 is MNHNY and CDR2 SVGAGI (reference sequence). This CDR3 comprises 15 residues. CDR3 nucleotide sequence: TGTGCCAGCAGAAAACAGGGTTTAGGTGGGCAGCCCCAGCATTTT. Protein: CASRKQGLGGQPQHF.

V is TRBV7-2 and J is TRBJ2-6, with D possibly matching TRBD1 (5 bases). The CDR3 loop spans 14 amino acids. Germline V lookup: CDR1 SGHTA, CDR2 FQGNSA. The V end lost 6 bases, the J end lost 5 bases, and 11 bases lay between the germline ends. CDR3 DNA sequence: TGTGCCAGCAGATGGGGCGATAGGGCCAACGTCCTGACTTTC. Its protein product is CASRWGDRANVLTF.

The chain is built from TRBV5-1 and TRBJ2-5; 12 bases match TRBD2. CDR3 length: 18 amino acids. The V segment lost 0 bases and the J segment 5 bases; nucleotides outside the gene matches: 11. Germline lookup yields CDR1 SGHRS and CDR2 YFSETQ. The CDR3 bases are TGCGCCAGCAGCTTGGCCCAGACTAGCGGGGGCGAGGGGGAGACCCAGTACTTC. Protein: CASSLAQTSGGEGETQYF.

The V and J genes are TRBV19 and TRBJ2-1; D possibly corresponds to TRBD2 (5 bases). V was shortened by 1 base and J by 2 bases, with 12 bases between the two germline ends. Germline lookup yields CDR1 LNHDA and CDR2 SQIVND (reference sequence). This CDR3 region has 16 residues. CDR3 amino acids: CASSIVVSGPYNEQFF. DNA for the CDR3: TGTGCCAGTAGTATAGTAGTAAGCGGACCCTACAATGAGCAGTTCTTC.

The chain uses TRBV5-1 and TRBJ2-3; TRBD2 aligns across 7 bases. This CDR3 comprises 16 residues. CDR1 is SGHRS and CDR2 is YFSETQ in the germline V gene. The V and J ends lost 0 bases and 2 bases, in that order; junction bases with no gene match: 6. CDR3 in DNA: TGCGCCAGCAGCTTGGGACTAGCTTCTAACACAGATACGCAGTATTTT. It yields the protein CASSLGLASNTDTQYF.

The gene calls are TRBV7-2 and TRBJ2-1; 7 positions match TRBD1. The CDR3 is 16 residues long. Germline-derived CDR1 and CDR2 are SGHTA and FQGNSA. The junction had 13 bases not matched to a gene; V was cut back by 6 bases and J by 5 bases. The CDR3 nucleotides are TGTGCCAGCAGTCTTAGGATAACAGGGGTTAACAATGAGCAGTTCTTC. Protein: CASSLRITGVNNEQFF.

The chain couples TRBV10-3 to TRBJ2-1; 11 positions agree with TRBD2. The V and J ends lost 0 bases and 3 bases, in that order; junction bases with no gene match: 4. Germline CDR1 and CDR2: ENHRY and SYGVKD. CDR3 length: 17 residues. The CDR3 DNA sequence: TGTGCCATCAGTGAGTCATTGGGACTAGCGGTCTACAATGAGCAGTTCTTC. It specifies CAISESLGLAVYNEQFF.

The rearrangement uses TRBV7-9 and TRBJ1-5; a weak D match, TRBD1 (5 bases). V dropped 3 bases and J dropped 1 base, with 10 bases sitting between them. Germline CDR1 is SEHNR and CDR2 is FQNEAQ (reference sequence). The CDR3 totals 15 residues. The CDR3 loop reads CASSLGEGSNQPQHF. DNA of the CDR3: TGTGCCAGCAGCTTGGGGGAGGGCAGCAATCAGCCCCAGCATTTT.

This chain connects TRBV18 to TRBJ2-1; 10 positions match TRBD2. The trim removed 2 bases at V and 7 bases at J, leaving 5 bases unmatched. This CDR3 comprises 15 residues. CDR1 is KGHSH and CDR2 is LQKENI in the germline V gene. The CDR3 region is CASSPETSGVNEQFF. In nucleotides, the CDR3 is TGTGCCAGCTCACCAGAAACTAGCGGGGTTAATGAGCAGTTCTTC.